The 7 T cell receptor beta chains below were found in one sample sequenced in a study of siplizumab effects on memory and regulatory T cells. The protocol was immunoSEQ multiplex PCR, while the TCRdb copy is restricted to in-frame clones and leaves out a portion. In the table there are tens of thousands of clones, more than 95% of which are singletons. Sequenced sample: naive CD4+ T cells sorted from blood. The receptor set was obtained from a human donor in good health.

V usage is TRBV10-1 and J usage is TRBJ2-5, with D possibly matching TRBD1 (6 bases). Trimming stripped 6 bases from V and 7 bases from J, with 15 bases between. The CDR3 loop spans 13 amino acids. Germline V gene lookup returns CDR1 WNHNN and CDR2 SYGVQD (reference sequence). The CDR3 bases are TGCGCCAGCAGCCGGGACAACCGAGGGACCCAGTACTTC. Encoded protein: CASSRDNRGTQYF.

V gene TRBV29-1 combines with J gene TRBJ2-3; no clear D gene. The CDR3 has 13 residues. V dropped 3 bases and J dropped 5 bases, with 12 bases sitting between them. Germline V gene sequence: CDR1 SQVTM, CDR2 ANQGSEA. CDR3 protein: CSVDKARIDTQYF. The DNA of the CDR3 is TGCAGCGTTGATAAAGCAAGGATAGATACGCAGTATTTT.

J is TRBJ2-1 and V is TRBV11-2; D perhaps matches TRBD2 (7 bases). Trimming pared 7 bases from V and 3 bases from J, leaving 19 bases between. The CDR3 consists of 16 residues. Germline V gene lookup returns CDR1 SGHAT and CDR2 FQNNGV. CDR3 DNA: TGTGCCAGCACCCTTACCTTGGGGGGGCACTACAATGAGCAGTTCTTC. Translating it yields CASTLTLGGHYNEQFF.

This chain connects TRBV6-6 to TRBJ2-2; D ambiguous. The germline V gene has CDR1 MNHNY and CDR2 SVGAGI (reference sequence). Trimming pared 7 bases from V and 2 bases from J, leaving 11 bases between. The CDR3 has 14 residues. As DNA, the CDR3 is TGTGCCAGCAACAAAGAAGTTAACACCGGGGAGCTGTTTTTT. Translation gives CASNKEVNTGELFF.

The chain recombines TRBV6-1 with TRBJ2-5; 7 bases line up with TRBD1. Per the germline V gene, CDR1 is MNHNS and CDR2 is SASEGT. J was trimmed by 4 bases and V by 3 bases; bases with no gene match: 8. The CDR3 has 15 residues. CDR3 loop: CASSDTRGRGETQYF. The CDR3 nucleotides are TGTGCCAGCAGTGATACGAGGGGGCGAGGAGAGACCCAGTACTTC.

The V gene is TRBV2, the J gene TRBJ2-4; D may match TRBD1 or TRBD2 (6 bases each). Trimming shortened V by 7 bases and J by 6 bases, and 13 bases separated the two germline ends. The germline V gene has CDR1 SNHLY and CDR2 FYNNEI. The CDR3 is 13 amino acids. CDR3 coding DNA: TGTGCCAGCACCGAATCGGGGGCAAACATTCAGTACTTC. This encodes CASTESGANIQYF. The whole variable domain, remainder taken from reference TRBV2 and TRBJ2-4, is EPEVTQTPSHQVTQMGQEVILRCVPISNHLYFYWYRQILGQKVEFLVSFYNNEISEKSEIFDDQFSVERPDGSNFTLKIRSTKLEDSAMYFCASTESGANIQYFGAGTRLSVL.

The chain recombines TRBV5-1 with TRBJ2-1, with D possibly matching TRBD1 (6 bases). Trimming took off 4 bases at V and 2 bases at J, with 13 bases between the two ends. CDR1 SGHRS and CDR2 YFSETQ come from the germline V gene. The CDR3 is made up of 15 amino acids. The CDR3 DNA is TGCGCCAGCAGCGTGGACAGTGGCGCCTACAATGAGCAGTTCTTC. Amino acid sequence: CASSVDSGAYNEQFF.